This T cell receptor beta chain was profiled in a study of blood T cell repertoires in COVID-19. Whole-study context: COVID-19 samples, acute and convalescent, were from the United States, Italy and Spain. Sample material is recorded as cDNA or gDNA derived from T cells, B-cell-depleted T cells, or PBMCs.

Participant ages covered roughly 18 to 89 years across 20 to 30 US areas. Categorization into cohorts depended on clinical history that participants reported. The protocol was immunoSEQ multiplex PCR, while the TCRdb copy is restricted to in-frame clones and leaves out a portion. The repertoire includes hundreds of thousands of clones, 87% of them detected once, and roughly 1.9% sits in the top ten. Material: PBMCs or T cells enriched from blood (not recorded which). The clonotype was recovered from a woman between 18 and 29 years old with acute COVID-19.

The CDR3 DNA reads as TGTGCCAGCAGTTACTCTCCCCTGTCACTAGCGGGAGGGGAGCGCTACAATGAGCAGTTCTTC. Translating it yields CASSYSPLSLAGGERYNEQFF. The V call is TRBV6-2 or TRBV6-3, the J call TRBJ2-1; 13 nucleotides align to TRBD2. Germline V lookup: CDR1 MNHEY, CDR2 SVGEGT. CDR3 size: 21 residues. V lost 0 bases to trimming and J lost 3 bases; unmatched junction nucleotides: 14.